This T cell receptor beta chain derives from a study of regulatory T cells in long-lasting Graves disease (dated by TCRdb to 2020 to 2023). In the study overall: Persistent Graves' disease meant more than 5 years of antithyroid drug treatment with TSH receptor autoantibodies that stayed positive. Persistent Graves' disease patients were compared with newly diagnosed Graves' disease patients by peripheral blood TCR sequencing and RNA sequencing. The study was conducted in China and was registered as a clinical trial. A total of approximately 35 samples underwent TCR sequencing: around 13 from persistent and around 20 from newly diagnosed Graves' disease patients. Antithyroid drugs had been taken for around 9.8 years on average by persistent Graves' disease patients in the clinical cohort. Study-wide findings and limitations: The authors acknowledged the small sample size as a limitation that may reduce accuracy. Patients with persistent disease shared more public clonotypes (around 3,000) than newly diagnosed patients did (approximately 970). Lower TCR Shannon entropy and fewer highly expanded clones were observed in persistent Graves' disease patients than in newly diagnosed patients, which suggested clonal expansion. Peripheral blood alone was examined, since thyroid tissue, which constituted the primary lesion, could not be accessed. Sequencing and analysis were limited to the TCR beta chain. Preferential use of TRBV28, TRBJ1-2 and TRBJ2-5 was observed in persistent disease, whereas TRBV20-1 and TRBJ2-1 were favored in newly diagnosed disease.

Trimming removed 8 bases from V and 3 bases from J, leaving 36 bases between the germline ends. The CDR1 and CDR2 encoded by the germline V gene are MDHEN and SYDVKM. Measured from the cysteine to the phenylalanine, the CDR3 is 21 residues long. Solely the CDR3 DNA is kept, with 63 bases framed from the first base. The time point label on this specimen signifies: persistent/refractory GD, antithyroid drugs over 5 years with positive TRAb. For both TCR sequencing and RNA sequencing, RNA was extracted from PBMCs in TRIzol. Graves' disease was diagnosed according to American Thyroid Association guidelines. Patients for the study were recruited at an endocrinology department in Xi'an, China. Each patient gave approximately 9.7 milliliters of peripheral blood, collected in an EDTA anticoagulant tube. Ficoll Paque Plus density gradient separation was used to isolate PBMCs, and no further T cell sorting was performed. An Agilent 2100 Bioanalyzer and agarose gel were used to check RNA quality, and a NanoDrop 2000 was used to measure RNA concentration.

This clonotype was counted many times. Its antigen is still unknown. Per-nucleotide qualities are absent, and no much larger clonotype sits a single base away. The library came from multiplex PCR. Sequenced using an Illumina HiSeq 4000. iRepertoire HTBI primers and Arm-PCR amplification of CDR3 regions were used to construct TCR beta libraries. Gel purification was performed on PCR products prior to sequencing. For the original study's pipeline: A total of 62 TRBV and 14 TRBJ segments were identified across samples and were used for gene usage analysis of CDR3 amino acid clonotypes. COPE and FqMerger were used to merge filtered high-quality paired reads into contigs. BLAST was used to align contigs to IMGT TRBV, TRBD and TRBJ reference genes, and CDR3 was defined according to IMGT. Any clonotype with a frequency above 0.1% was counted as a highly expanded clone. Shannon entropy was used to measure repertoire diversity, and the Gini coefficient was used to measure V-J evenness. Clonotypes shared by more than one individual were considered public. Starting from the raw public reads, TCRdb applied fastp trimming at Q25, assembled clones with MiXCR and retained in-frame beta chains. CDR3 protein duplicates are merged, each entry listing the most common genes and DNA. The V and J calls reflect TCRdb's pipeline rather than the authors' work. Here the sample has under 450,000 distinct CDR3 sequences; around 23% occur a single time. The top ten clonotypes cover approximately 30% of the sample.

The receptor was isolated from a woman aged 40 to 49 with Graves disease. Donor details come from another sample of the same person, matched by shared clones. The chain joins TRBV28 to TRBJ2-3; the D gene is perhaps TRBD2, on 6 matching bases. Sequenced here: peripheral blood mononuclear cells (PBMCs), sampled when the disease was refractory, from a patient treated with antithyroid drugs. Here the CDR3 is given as CASDIQPPGFGGLARTDTQYF. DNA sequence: TGTGCCAGCGATATACAGCCCCCGGGTTTCGGAGGGCTAGCGAGGACAGATACGCAGTATTTT.